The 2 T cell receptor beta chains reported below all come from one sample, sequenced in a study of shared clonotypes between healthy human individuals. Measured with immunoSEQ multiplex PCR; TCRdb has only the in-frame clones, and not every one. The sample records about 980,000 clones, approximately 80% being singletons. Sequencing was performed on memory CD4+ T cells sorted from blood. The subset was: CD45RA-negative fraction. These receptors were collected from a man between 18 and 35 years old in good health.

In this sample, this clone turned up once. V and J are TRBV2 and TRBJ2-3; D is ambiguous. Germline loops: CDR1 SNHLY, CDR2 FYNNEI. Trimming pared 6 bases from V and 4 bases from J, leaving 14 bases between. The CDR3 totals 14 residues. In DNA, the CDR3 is TGTGCCAGCAGGGGTGGGCAACCACCAGATACGCAGTATTTT. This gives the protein CASRGGQPPDTQYF.

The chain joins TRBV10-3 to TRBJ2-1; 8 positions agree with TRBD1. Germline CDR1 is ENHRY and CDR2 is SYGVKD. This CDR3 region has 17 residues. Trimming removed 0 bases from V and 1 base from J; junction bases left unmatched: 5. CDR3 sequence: CAISESTGGISYNEQFF. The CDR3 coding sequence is TGTGCCATCAGTGAGTCTACAGGGGGGATATCCTACAATGAGCAGTTCTTC.